Sequencing of this T cell receptor beta chain was carried out in a study of T-cell reconstitution after alpha-beta-depleted transplantation in children. Study-wide results and caveats: It was newly produced T cells that mostly accounted for T-cell counts and diversity one year after transplant. Reported findings indicate that, about two months after transplant, alpha-beta T cells came from several hundred expanded clones, which were derived from non-depleted graft cells. Several patients had high TCRbeta diversity at day 60; it came from surviving recipient T cells and thymic progenitors.

The CDR3 spans 13 residues. Germline CDR1 SGHRS, CDR2 YFSETQ. V lost 7 bases to trimming and J lost 5 bases, with 13 bases between them. Unique molecular identifiers were used in preparing the TCRbeta library. TCRdb recomputed calls from the PCR reads with MiXCR, one row per CDR3 protein. This table has roughly 180,000 distinct CDR3 sequences, approximately 10% appearing once. This clonotype was seen at least ten times. The antigen is not known. V and J are TRBV5-1 and TRBJ2-1; possibly TRBD1 for D (5 bases). This sequence originates from a boy aged 2-15 years with acute myeloid leukemia, due to receive a stem cell transplant. Here the sequenced sample was PBMCs, taken before TCRalphabeta/CD19-depleted stem cell transplant. The chain's CDR3 is CASRPDRNNEQFF. The CDR3 DNA is TGCGCCAGCCGCCCCGACAGAAACAATGAGCAGTTCTTC. The variable domain in full, with the rest retrieved from reference TRBV5-1 and TRBJ2-1, is KAGVTQTPRYLIKTRGQQVTLSCSPISGHRSVSWYQQTPGQGLQFLFEYFSETQRNKGNFPGRFSGRQFSNSRSEMNVSTLELGDSALYLCASRPDRNNEQFFGPGTRLTVL.